This TCR beta chain was documented in a study of blood T cell repertoires in COVID-19. Across the study: Samples came from the United States, Italy and Spain, spanning acute and convalescent COVID-19. The analysed material was cDNA or gDNA that came from T cells, B-cell-depleted T cells, or PBMCs.

Authors' processing steps: Amplified reference gene primers provided the basis for estimating nucleated cell counts. The data were produced by immunoSEQ multiplex PCR, yet TCRdb's version contains in-frame clones alone and is incomplete. V and J calls plus clone size are reproduced from that table; the DNA served to infer D and trimming. The sample includes fewer than 150,000 clones, approximately 88% of them seen just once. Germline CDR1 and CDR2: MGHRA and YSYEKL. This CDR3 is built from 16 residues. V lost 0 bases and J lost 3; bases outside the gene matches: 3. This TCR was recovered from a woman between 35 and 50 years old with acute or convalescent COVID-19. Sequences were obtained from peripheral blood. J is TRBJ2-3 and V is TRBV4-1, with 10 bases identical to TRBD1. The CDR3 bases are TGCGCCAGCAGCCAAGATCGACAGGGGGCAACAGATACGCAGTATTTT. It specifies CASSQDRQGATDTQYF.